The present entry profiles one T cell receptor (beta chain) with its context. Its antigen remains unidentified. Per-base quality was not reported, and no clone a single base away is much larger than it. This sample was included in a study of T-cell reconstitution after alpha-beta-depleted transplantation in children (dated by TCRdb to the mid-2010s). With respect to the entire study: Using TCR repertoire profiling, the study quantitatively followed how T-cell immune reconstitution unfolded in children after TCRalphabeta/CD19-depleted allogeneic hematopoietic cell transplantation.

Counted from cysteine to phenylalanine, this CDR3 has 18 amino acids. Just CDR3 DNA is preserved here, 54 bases in frame from base 1. Clipping removes 7 bases from V and 0 bases from J, with 15 as the unmatched junction base count. The library relied on PCR. Sequencing instrument: Illumina HiSeq 2500. Molecular barcoding was employed in the preparation of TCR libraries, with unique molecular identifiers being used to normalize TCRbeta repertoire quantification. Through fastp at Q25 and MiXCR, TCRdb rebuilt clones from the public reads, retaining in-frame beta chains. Each CDR3 protein appears once, grouped with its most common genes and DNA. The table for this sample lists hundreds of thousands of distinct CDR3 sequences; about 16% of them were counted only once. Together, the top ten hold 3% to 3.5% of the sample.

The sequence derives from a human donor who donated a stem cell graft to a child with acute lymphoblastic leukemia. The chain links TRBV12-3 or TRBV12-4 with TRBJ2-7; TRBD2 fits 10 bases in the junction. The material was PBMCs from the stem cell graft donor, obtained from the stem cell graft. The CDR3 protein is CASTLTSGYTVASYEQYF. The nucleotide sequence is given as TGTGCCAGCACCCTGACTAGCGGGTACACGGTGGCCTCCTACGAGCAGTACTTC.